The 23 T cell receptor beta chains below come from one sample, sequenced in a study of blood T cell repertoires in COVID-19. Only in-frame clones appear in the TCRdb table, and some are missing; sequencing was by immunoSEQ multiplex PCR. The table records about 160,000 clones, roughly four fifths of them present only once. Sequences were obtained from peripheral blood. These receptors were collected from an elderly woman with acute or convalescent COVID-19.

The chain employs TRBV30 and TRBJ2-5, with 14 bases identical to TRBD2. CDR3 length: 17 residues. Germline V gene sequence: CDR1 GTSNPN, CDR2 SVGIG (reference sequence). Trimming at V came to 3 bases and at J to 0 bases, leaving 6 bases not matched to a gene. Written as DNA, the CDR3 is TGTGCCTGGAGAGGGACTAGCGGGAGAGTTTACCAAGAGACCCAGTACTTC. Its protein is CAWRGTSGRVYQETQYF.

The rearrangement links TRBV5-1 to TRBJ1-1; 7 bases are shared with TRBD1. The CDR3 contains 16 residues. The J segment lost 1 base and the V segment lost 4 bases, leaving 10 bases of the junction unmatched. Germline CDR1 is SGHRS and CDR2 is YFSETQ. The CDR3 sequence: CASSPSPGGTNTEAFF. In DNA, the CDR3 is TGCGCCAGCAGCCCTTCCCCAGGGGGAACGAACACTGAAGCTTTCTTT.

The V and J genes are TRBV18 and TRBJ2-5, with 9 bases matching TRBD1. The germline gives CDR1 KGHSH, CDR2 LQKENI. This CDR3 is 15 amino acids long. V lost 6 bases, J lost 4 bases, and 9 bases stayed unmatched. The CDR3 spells CASSLLEDRGETQYF. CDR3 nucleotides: TGTGCCAGCTCCCTACTTGAGGACAGGGGAGAGACCCAGTACTTC. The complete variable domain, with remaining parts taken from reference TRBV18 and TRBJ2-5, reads NAGVMQNPRHLVRRRGQEARLRCSPMKGHSHVYWYRQLPEEGLKFMVYLQKENIIDESGMPKERFSAEFPKEGPSILRIQQVVRGDSAAYFCASSLLEDRGETQYFGPGTRLLVL.

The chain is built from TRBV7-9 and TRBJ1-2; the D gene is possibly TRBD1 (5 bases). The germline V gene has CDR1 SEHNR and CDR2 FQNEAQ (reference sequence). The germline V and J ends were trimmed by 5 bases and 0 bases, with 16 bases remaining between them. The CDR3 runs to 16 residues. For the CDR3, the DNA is TGTGCCAGCAGCCCCCTTGGGCAGGGCCCTAACTATGGCTACACCTTC. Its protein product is CASSPLGQGPNYGYTF.

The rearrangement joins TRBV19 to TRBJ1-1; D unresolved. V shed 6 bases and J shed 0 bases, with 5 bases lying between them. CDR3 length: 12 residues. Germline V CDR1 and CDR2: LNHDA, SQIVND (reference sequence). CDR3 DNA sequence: TGTGCCAGTAGAGACATGAACACTGAAGCTTTCTTT. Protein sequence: CASRDMNTEAFF.

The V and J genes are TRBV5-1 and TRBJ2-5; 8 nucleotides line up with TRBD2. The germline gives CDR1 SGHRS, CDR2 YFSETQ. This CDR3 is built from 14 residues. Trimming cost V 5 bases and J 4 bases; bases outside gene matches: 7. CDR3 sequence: CASRAGGRVETQYF. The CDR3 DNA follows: TGCGCCAGCAGGGCGGGGGGCCGGGTAGAGACCCAGTACTTC.

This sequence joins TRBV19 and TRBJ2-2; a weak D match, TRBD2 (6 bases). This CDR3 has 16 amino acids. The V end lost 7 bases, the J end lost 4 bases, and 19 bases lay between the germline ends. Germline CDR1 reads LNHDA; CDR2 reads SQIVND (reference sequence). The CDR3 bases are TGTGCCAGTAACATCCGGGCGGGGCGGGGCACCGGGGAGCTGTTTTTT. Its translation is CASNIRAGRGTGELFF.

DNA for the CDR3: TGCAGTGCTAGTCCTCAGGGGCTGCTGGCTACCCAGTACTTC. Encoded protein: CSASPQGLLATQYF. The chain joins TRBV20-1 to TRBJ2-5; D is possibly TRBD1 (6 bases). The length of the CDR3 is 14 residues. Trimming took off 3 bases at V and 8 bases at J, with 19 bases between the two ends. Germline V lookup: CDR1 DFQATT, CDR2 SNEGSKA (reference sequence).

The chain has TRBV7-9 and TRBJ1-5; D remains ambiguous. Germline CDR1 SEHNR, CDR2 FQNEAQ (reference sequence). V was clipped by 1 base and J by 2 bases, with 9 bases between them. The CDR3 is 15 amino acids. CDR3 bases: TGTGCCAGCAGCTTAGGAGGGCAAGGCAATCAGCCCCAGCATTTT. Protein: CASSLGGQGNQPQHF.

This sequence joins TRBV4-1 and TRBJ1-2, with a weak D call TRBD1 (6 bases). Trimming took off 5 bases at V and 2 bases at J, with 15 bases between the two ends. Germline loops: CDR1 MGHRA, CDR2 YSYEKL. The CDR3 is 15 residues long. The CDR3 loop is CASSYPLRGNYGYTF. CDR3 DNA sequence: TGCGCCAGCAGCTACCCCCTCAGGGGAAACTATGGCTACACCTTC.

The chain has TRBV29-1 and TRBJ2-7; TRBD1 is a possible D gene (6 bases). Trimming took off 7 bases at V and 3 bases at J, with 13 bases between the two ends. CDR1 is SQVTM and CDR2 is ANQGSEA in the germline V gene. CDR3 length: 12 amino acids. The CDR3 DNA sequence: TGCAGCGCCAAAGTAGGGGGCTACGAGCAGTACTTC. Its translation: CSAKVGGYEQYF.

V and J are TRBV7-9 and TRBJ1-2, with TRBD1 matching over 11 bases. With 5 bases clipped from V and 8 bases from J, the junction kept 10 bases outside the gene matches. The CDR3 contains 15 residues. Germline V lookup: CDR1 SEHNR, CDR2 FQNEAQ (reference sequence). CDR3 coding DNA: TGTGCCAGCAGCCTATCCGGACAGGGGGCGCGGGGCTACACCTTC. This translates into CASSLSGQGARGYTF. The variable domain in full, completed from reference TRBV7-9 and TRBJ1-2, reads DTGVSQNPRHKITKRGQNVTFRCDPISEHNRLYWYRQTLGQGPEFLTYFQNEAQLEKSRLLSDRFSAERPKGSFSTLEIQRTEQGDSAMYLCASSLSGQGARGYTFGSGTRLTVV.

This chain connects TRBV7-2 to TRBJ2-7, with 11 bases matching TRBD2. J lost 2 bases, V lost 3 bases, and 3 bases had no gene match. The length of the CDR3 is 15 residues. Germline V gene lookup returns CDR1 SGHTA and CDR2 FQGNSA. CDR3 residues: CASSLLAGGTYEQYF. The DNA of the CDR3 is TGTGCCAGCAGCTTGCTAGCGGGAGGAACCTACGAGCAGTACTTC.

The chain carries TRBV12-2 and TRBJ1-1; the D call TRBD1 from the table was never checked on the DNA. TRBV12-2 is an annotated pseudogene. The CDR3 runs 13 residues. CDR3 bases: TGTGCAAGTCGCTTATTCCAGGGGGAGGAAGCTTTCTTT. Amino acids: CASRLFQGEEAFF.

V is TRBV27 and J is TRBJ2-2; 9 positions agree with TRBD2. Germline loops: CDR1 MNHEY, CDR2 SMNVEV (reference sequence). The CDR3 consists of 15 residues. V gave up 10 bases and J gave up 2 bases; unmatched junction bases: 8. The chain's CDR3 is CATNRLAGNTGELFF. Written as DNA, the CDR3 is TGTGCCACCAACCGCCTAGCGGGAAACACCGGGGAGCTGTTTTTT.

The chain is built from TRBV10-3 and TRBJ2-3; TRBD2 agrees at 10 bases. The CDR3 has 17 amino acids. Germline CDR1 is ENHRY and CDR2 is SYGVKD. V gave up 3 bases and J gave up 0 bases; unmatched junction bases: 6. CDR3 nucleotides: TGTGCCATCAGTGAACGGCTAGCGGGAGCTAGCACAGATACGCAGTATTTT. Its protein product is CAISERLAGASTDTQYF.

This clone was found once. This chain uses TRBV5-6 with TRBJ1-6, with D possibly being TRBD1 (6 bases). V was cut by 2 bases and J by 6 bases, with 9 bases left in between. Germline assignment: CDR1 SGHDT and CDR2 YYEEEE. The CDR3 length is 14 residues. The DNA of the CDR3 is TGTGCCAGCAGCTTCGGACAGATTAATTCACCCCTCCACTTT. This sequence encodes CASSFGQINSPLHF.

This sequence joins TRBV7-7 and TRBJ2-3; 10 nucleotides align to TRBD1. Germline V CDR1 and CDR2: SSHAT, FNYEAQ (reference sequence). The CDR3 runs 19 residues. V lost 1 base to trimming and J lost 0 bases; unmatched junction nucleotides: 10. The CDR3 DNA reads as TGTGCCAGCAGCTTAGAAGAAGGGACAGGGGACGAAAGCACAGATACGCAGTATTTT. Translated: CASSLEEGTGDESTDTQYF.

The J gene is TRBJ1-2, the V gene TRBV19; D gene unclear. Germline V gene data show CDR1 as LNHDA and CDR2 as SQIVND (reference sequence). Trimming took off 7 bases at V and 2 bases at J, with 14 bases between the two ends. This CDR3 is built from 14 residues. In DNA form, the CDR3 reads TGTGCCAGTAAGATTGAGGAGTCCAACTATGGCTACACCTTC. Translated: CASKIEESNYGYTF.

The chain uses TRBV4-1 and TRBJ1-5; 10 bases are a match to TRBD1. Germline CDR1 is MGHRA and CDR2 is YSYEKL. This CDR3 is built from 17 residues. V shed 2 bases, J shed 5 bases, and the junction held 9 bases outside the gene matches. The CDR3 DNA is TGCGCCAGCAGCCAACTTGGGTTGGACAGGGGGGATCAGCCCCAGCATTTT. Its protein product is CASSQLGLDRGDQPQHF.

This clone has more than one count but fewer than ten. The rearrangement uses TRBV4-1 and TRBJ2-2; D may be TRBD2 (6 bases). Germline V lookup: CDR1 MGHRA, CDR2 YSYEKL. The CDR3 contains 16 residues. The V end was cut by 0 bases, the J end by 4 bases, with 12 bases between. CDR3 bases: TGCGCCAGCAGCCAAGATATGGTGCGGGGCACCGGGGAGCTGTTTTTT. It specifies CASSQDMVRGTGELFF.

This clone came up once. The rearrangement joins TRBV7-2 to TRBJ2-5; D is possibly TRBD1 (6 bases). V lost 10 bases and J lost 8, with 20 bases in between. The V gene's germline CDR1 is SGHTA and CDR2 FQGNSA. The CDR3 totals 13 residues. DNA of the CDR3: TGTGCCACCTCAGGGTACAGGGATGGTACCCAGTACTTC. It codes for CATSGYRDGTQYF.

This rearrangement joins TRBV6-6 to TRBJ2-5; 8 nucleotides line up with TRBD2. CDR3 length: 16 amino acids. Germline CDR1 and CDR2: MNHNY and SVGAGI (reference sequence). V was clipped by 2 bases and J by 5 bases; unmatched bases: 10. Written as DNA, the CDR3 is TGTGCCAGCAGTTACGGCGGGAGGCAGGACTTTGAGACCCAGTACTTC. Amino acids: CASSYGGRQDFETQYF.